This T cell receptor (beta chain) was observed in a study of T-cell reconstitution after alpha-beta-depleted transplantation in children (dated by TCRdb to the mid-2010s). A note on the overall study: Using TCR repertoire profiling, the study followed T-cell immune reconstitution in a quantitative way in children after TCRalphabeta/CD19-depleted allogeneic hematopoietic cell transplantation.

What the authors observed across the whole study: In some patients, the high TCRbeta diversity seen at day 60 was put down to recipient T cells and intrathymic progenitors that had survived conditioning. The apparently early alphabetaT-cell count recovery about two months after transplant was reportedly dependent on only several hundred rapidly expanded clones derived from non-depleted graft cells. Over the following months the frequencies of hyperexpanded clones went down, and after one year T-cell counts and TCRbeta diversity were mostly credited to newly produced T cells.

Library creation used PCR. The data were produced on an Illumina HiSeq 2500. To normalize quantification of the TCRbeta repertoire, the TCR libraries were built with molecular barcoding that relied on unique molecular identifiers. TCRdb reprocessed the public reads (quality trimming at Q25 with fastp, clone calling with MiXCR) and kept in-frame beta chains. Merged by CDR3 protein, the rows form single entries marked with the most common genes and DNA. The sample records about 300,000 distinct CDR3 sequences, 10% of which are singletons. Together, the top ten hold less than 8% of the sample. Germline trimming amounts to 4 bases on V and 5 bases on J, with 5 as the count of junction bases outside the gene matches. Taken from the germline V gene, the CDR1 and CDR2 loops are MDHEN and SYDVKM. The CDR3, cysteine through phenylalanine, is 15 amino acids long. The entry retains the CDR3 DNA only, 45 bases that are in frame from base 1.

What the treatment or condition label conveys for this sample: allogeneic hematopoietic cell transplantation with graft depleted of TCRalphabeta T cells and CD19 B cells. Transplant recipients were children who received TCRalphabeta/CD19-depleted allogeneic hematopoietic cell grafts. This clonotype occurred many times. The antigen it recognizes is unknown. Base qualities are not provided; no much larger clone lies one nucleotide away. Recombination linked TRBV28 to TRBJ2-3; 11 bases in between match TRBD2. The receptor was isolated from a boy in the first two years of life with acute myeloid leukemia, due to receive a stem cell transplant. The starting material was PBMCs, obtained before TCRalphabeta/CD19-depleted stem cell transplant. This receptor has the CDR3 CASSYSGGALDTQYF. The DNA sequence is given as TGTGCCAGCAGTTATAGCGGGGGGGCTCTAGATACGCAGTATTTT.